A few counts support the clone carrying this T cell receptor (beta chain). The method was immunoSEQ multiplex PCR; TCRdb's version includes in-frame clones alone and lacks a portion of them. The table lists 70,000 to 95,000 clones, roughly 88% of them singletons. These data come from a study of T cells in tuberculosis. About the research overall: CD1B tetramers identified T cells specific for mycobacterial lipid GMM.

The length of the CDR3 is 12 residues. The germline CDR1 and CDR2 sequences are ENHRY and SYGVKD. The junction had 6 bases not matched to a gene; V was cut back by 8 bases and J by 6 bases. After thawing and overnight rest, PBMC were stained with GMM-loaded CD1B tetramer, viability dye and anti-CD3 for sorting. The CD1B tetramers carried C32 glucose monomycolate purified from Rhodococcus equi. From each donor, some 90,000 tetramer-negative cells were sorted. This TCR was recovered from an adult woman with latent tuberculosis. The V call is TRBV10-3, the J call TRBJ1-2; 7 bases align to TRBD1. Material: CD1b-GMM tetramer-negative cells sorted from PBMCs. The chain's CDR3 is CAIREGANGYTF. The CDR3 coding sequence is TGTGCCATCCGCGAGGGGGCGAATGGCTACACCTTC.